Presented here are 22 T cell receptor beta chains from one specimen sequenced in a study of blood T cell repertoires in COVID-19. Measured with immunoSEQ multiplex PCR; TCRdb has only the in-frame clones, and not every one. The table lists about 200,000 clones, about 89% of them singletons. The sequencing sample was made of peripheral blood. The receptors were sampled from a man between 60 and 70 years old who had recovered from COVID-19.

V and J are TRBV2 and TRBJ2-3; TRBD2 is a possible D gene (5 bases). The V gene lost 4 bases and the J gene lost 3 bases, with 11 bases spanning the gap. This CDR3 is 14 amino acids long. Looked up from germline, CDR1 is SNHLY and CDR2 is FYNNEI. The CDR3 here is CASSVSSGTDTQYF. CDR3 nucleotide sequence: TGTGCCAGCAGTGTTAGCTCGGGGACAGATACGCAGTATTTT. The whole variable domain, remainder taken from reference TRBV2 and TRBJ2-3, is EPEVTQTPSHQVTQMGQEVILRCVPISNHLYFYWYRQILGQKVEFLVSFYNNEISEKSEIFDDQFSVERPDGSNFTLKIRSTKLEDSAMYFCASSVSSGTDTQYFGPGTRLTVL.

The V gene is TRBV5-3, the J gene TRBJ2-1, with D possibly matching TRBD2 (5 bases). TRBV5-3 carries the ORF label, with uncertain function. Trimming removed 5 bases from V and 1 base from J, with 16 bases in between. This CDR3 comprises 16 residues. The CDR3 DNA sequence: TGTGCCAGAAGACCCGGGGTAGGCTCTTCCTACAATGAGCAGTTCTTC. Translation gives CARRPGVGSSYNEQFF.

This sequence joins TRBV6-4 and TRBJ1-1; weak D call: TRBD1 (5 bases). Germline CDR1 reads MRHNA; CDR2 reads SNTAGT. The CDR3 has 15 residues. Trimming took 2 bases from V and 3 from J, leaving 13 bases between them. In nucleotides, the CDR3 is TGTGCCAGCAGTGACACCCGGGGGGTATACACTGAAGCTTTCTTT. This codes for CASSDTRGVYTEAFF.

V gene TRBV28 combines with J gene TRBJ2-7; TRBD2 is a possible D gene (6 bases). The CDR3 totals 14 residues. Germline V gene sequence: CDR1 MDHEN, CDR2 SYDVKM. Trimming pared 5 bases from V and 3 bases from J, leaving 14 bases between. This CDR3 is CASSRDFTFYEQYF. The DNA of the CDR3 is TGTGCCAGCAGTCGGGACTTCACCTTCTACGAGCAGTACTTC.

In this sample, this clone turned up a few times. V usage is TRBV10-1 and J usage is TRBJ2-7; D remains unclear. The germline gives CDR1 WNHNN, CDR2 SYGVQD (reference sequence). The CDR3 length is 10 residues. V was pared by 6 bases and J by 7 bases, with 7 bases between. The CDR3: CASRRKEQYF. The CDR3 coding sequence is TGCGCCAGCAGGAGGAAGGAGCAGTACTTC.

The gene calls are TRBV7-9 and TRBJ1-1; D might be TRBD1 (6 bases). The germline V gene has CDR1 SEHNR and CDR2 FQNEAQ (reference sequence). CDR3 length equals 14 residues. Trimming removed 8 bases at V and 1 base at J, with 14 bases between. CDR3 sequence reads: CASSMGQRNTEAFF. In nucleotides, the CDR3 is TGTGCCAGCTCTATGGGACAAAGGAACACTGAAGCTTTCTTT.

This clone appeared once. The rearrangement uses TRBV7-2 and TRBJ1-2; 8 bases map to TRBD1. The CDR3 spans 14 residues. The V gene end was trimmed by 4 bases and the J gene end by 8 bases; junction bases not matched to a gene: 9. CDR1 and CDR2 from the germline V gene are SGHTA and FQGNSA. CDR3 in DNA: TGTGCCAGCAGCTCCGGACAGGGTCGGGTCGGCTACACCTTC. This sequence encodes CASSSGQGRVGYTF.

The rearrangement joins TRBV9 to TRBJ2-1; the D is unclear. Germline CDR1 is SGDLS and CDR2 is YYNGEE. Trimming took 2 bases from V and 8 from J, leaving 11 bases between them. There are 13 residues in the CDR3. For the CDR3, the DNA is TGTGCCAGCAGCGTCTCGGTAAGTGATGAGCAGTTCTTC. It yields the protein CASSVSVSDEQFF.

The chain combines TRBV28 with TRBJ1-2; tentative D call: TRBD1 (6 bases). Per the germline V gene, CDR1 is MDHEN and CDR2 is SYDVKM. This CDR3 has 14 amino acids. V gave up 2 bases and J gave up 5 bases, with 12 bases separating them. CDR3 nucleotides: TGTGCCAGCAGTTTAGGGGGCATAGGGTATGGCTACACCTTC. Translating gives CASSLGGIGYGYTF.

V and J are TRBV4-2 and TRBJ1-6; D gene ambiguous. Germline loops: CDR1 LGHNA, CDR2 YNFKEQ. The V end lost 0 bases, the J end lost 6 bases, and 9 bases lay between the germline ends. This CDR3 region has 15 residues. Written as DNA, the CDR3 is TGTGCCAGCAGCCAAGATATCTGGGCTAATTCACCCCTCCACTTT. Translation: CASSQDIWANSPLHF.

The V call is TRBV29-1, the J call TRBJ2-1; possibly TRBD2 for D (5 bases). V dropped 7 bases and J dropped 1 base, with 17 bases sitting between them. The CDR3 loop spans 15 amino acids. The germline CDR1 and CDR2 sequences are SQVTM and ANQGSEA. In DNA form, the CDR3 reads TGCAGCGGAAAAGAGGGTAGCAGATCCTACAATGAGCAGTTCTTC. Its protein product is CSGKEGSRSYNEQFF.

This chain links TRBV7-2 with TRBJ1-3; D uncertain. The ends were cut back, 5 bases at V and 4 bases at J, with 15 bases in the middle. This CDR3 comprises 15 residues. Germline assignment: CDR1 SGHTA and CDR2 FQGNSA. DNA for the CDR3: TGTGCCAGCAGCCTCAGCGAGGGTGGGGGAAACACCATATATTTT. Protein product: CASSLSEGGGNTIYF.

The chain couples TRBV10-3 to TRBJ1-1, with 9 bases lining up with TRBD1. V lost 6 bases and J lost 6; bases outside the gene matches: 8. Germline CDR1 ENHRY, CDR2 SYGVKD. There are 14 residues in the CDR3. The DNA of the CDR3 is TGTGCCATCAGGGTACAGGGGGCGATTGCTGAAGCTTTCTTT. Translation: CAIRVQGAIAEAFF.

The chain is built from TRBV27 and TRBJ2-7, with 8 nucleotides matching TRBD2. Germline CDR1 and CDR2: MNHEY and SMNVEV (reference sequence). This CDR3 spans 15 amino acids. V shed 4 bases and J 2 bases; nucleotides not matched to a gene: 7. CDR3: CASSSLAGRAYEQYF. Written as DNA, the CDR3 is TGTGCCAGCAGTTCGTTAGCGGGAAGAGCCTACGAGCAGTACTTC.

The chain employs TRBV7-2 and TRBJ1-5; D might be TRBD1 (6 bases). The germline gives CDR1 SGHTA, CDR2 FQGNSA. The CDR3 contains 14 residues. Trimming shortened V by 5 bases and J by 3 bases, and 11 bases separated the two germline ends. The CDR3 DNA is TGTGCCAGCAGCCCGGACAGATTCAATCAGCCCCAGCATTTT. Translating gives CASSPDRFNQPQHF.

The chain joins TRBV19 to TRBJ1-2; unclear D gene. The CDR3 runs to 14 residues. CDR1 is LNHDA, CDR2 SQIVND, per germline (reference sequence). V was pared by 3 bases and J by 2 bases, with 10 bases between. CDR3 amino acids: CASSILGGNYGYTF. DNA for the CDR3: TGTGCCAGTAGTATTCTCGGCGGGAACTATGGCTACACCTTC. The variable domain in full, completed from reference TRBV19 and TRBJ1-2, reads DGGITQSPKYLFRKEGQNVTLSCEQNLNHDAMYWYRQDPGQGLRLIYYSQIVNDFQKGDIAEGYSVSREKKESFPLTVTSAQKNPTAFYLCASSILGGNYGYTFGSGTRLTVV.

The rearrangement links TRBV25-1 to TRBJ1-4; D unclear. The germline V and J ends were trimmed by 3 bases and 4 bases, with 15 bases remaining between them. Germline V gives CDR1 MGHDK, CDR2 SYGVNS. There are 16 residues in the CDR3. This CDR3 is CASSDPLPGINEKLFF. In DNA form, the CDR3 reads TGTGCCAGCAGTGACCCTCTGCCGGGAATTAATGAAAAACTGTTTTTT.

The chain is built from TRBV6-4 and TRBJ1-1; D may be TRBD1 (6 bases). The CDR3 is 16 residues long. Germline V gene sequence: CDR1 MRHNA, CDR2 SNTAGT. Trimming took off 4 bases at V and 6 bases at J, with 21 bases between the two ends. CDR3 DNA sequence: TGTGCCAGCAGTGCCCCCGACAGGTTTTGGTCTTCTGAAGCTTTCTTT. It encodes CASSAPDRFWSSEAFF.

This chain connects TRBV19 to TRBJ2-2, with 12 bases identical to TRBD2. Germline V gives CDR1 LNHDA, CDR2 SQIVND (reference sequence). This CDR3 region has 18 residues. Trimming at V came to 3 bases and at J to 2 bases, leaving 7 bases not matched to a gene. The CDR3 loop reads CASSMGTSGGKNTGELFF. The CDR3 bases are TGTGCCAGTAGTATGGGAACTAGCGGGGGGAAAAACACCGGGGAGCTGTTTTTT.

The V call is TRBV7-9, the J call TRBJ1-5; possible D gene TRBD1, 6 bases. This CDR3 region has 14 residues. Trimming took 1 base from V and 6 from J, leaving 10 bases between them. Per germline, CDR1 SEHNR and CDR2 FQNEAQ (reference sequence). CDR3 bases: TGTGCCAGCAGCTTAGGCCAGGGGAGTCAGCCCCAGCATTTT. Its protein product is CASSLGQGSQPQHF.

This sequence joins TRBV12-5 and TRBJ2-1, with 8 bases fitting TRBD2. The CDR3 covers 16 residues. J lost 3 bases, V lost 0 bases, and 4 bases had no gene match. CDR1 and CDR2 (germline): LGHNT, FRNRAP. CDR3 in amino acids: CASGLVRLANYNEQFF. In DNA form, the CDR3 reads TGTGCTAGTGGTTTGGTAAGACTAGCGAACTACAATGAGCAGTTCTTC. Full variable domain (outside the CDR3, taken from reference TRBV12-5 and TRBJ2-1): DARVTQTPRHKVTEMGQEVTMRCQPILGHNTVFWYRQTMMQGLELLAYFRNRAPLDDSGMPKDRFSAEMPDATLATLKIQPSEPRDSAVYFCASGLVRLANYNEQFFGPGTRLTVL.

The chain uses TRBV5-1 and TRBJ2-3; 12 nucleotides agree with TRBD2. The J segment lost 0 bases and the V segment lost 1 base, leaving 6 bases of the junction unmatched. CDR3 length: 18 amino acids. Per the germline V gene, CDR1 is SGHRS and CDR2 is YFSETQ. The chain's CDR3 is CASSLFPSGGDSTDTQYF. DNA of the CDR3: TGCGCCAGCAGCTTGTTTCCTAGCGGGGGGGACAGCACAGATACGCAGTATTTT. Full variable domain (missing parts from reference TRBV5-1 and TRBJ2-3): KAGVTQTPRYLIKTRGQQVTLSCSPISGHRSVSWYQQTPGQGLQFLFEYFSETQRNKGNFPGRFSGRQFSNSRSEMNVSTLELGDSALYLCASSLFPSGGDSTDTQYFGPGTRLTVL.